The 11 T cell receptor beta chains listed next were all sequenced from one sample in a study of cytomegalovirus exposure and HLA in healthy donors. Sequencing used immunoSEQ multiplex PCR; TCRdb keeps in-frame clones, though not all of them. The sample consists of 130,000 or so clones, roughly 89% of them appearing once. Material: PBMCs. The source of these receptors is a woman aged 18-30 years in good health and CMV-seropositive.

V is TRBV5-1 and J is TRBJ2-7; D is possibly TRBD1 (6 bases). Germline V gene lookup returns CDR1 SGHRS and CDR2 YFSETQ. With 0 bases removed from V and 0 bases from J, the gap between germline ends came to 13 bases. This CDR3 contains 16 residues. In nucleotides, the CDR3 is TGCGCCAGCAGCTTGGGGGACACTAGGAGCTCCTACGAGCAGTACTTC. Amino acid sequence: CASSLGDTRSSYEQYF.

J is TRBJ1-2 and V is TRBV5-1; D is uncertain. V lost 0 bases and J lost 8, with 14 bases in between. In germline, CDR1 is SGHRS, CDR2 YFSETQ. This CDR3 region has 14 residues. The CDR3 protein is CASSLVGRSIGYTF. As DNA, the CDR3 is TGCGCCAGCAGCTTGGTAGGCAGGTCTATCGGCTACACCTTC.

This rearrangement joins TRBV15 to TRBJ1-1, with D perhaps TRBD1 (6 bases). Germline V gives CDR1 LNHNV, CDR2 YYDKDF (reference sequence). There are 16 residues in the CDR3. V lost 1 base and J lost 5, with 17 bases in between. The DNA for the CDR3 is TGTGCCACCAGCAGAGGATACAGGGAAGGAAGTACTGAAGCTTTCTTT. Translation: CATSRGYREGSTEAFF.

Concerning this clone itself: The same CDR3 is also encoded by other DNA sequences in this sample. The chain uses TRBV27 and TRBJ1-5; D not certain. CDR1 and CDR2 (germline): MNHEY, SMNVEV (reference sequence). V lost 7 bases and J 7 bases, leaving 11 bases between the germline ends. CDR3 length: 12 amino acids. Here the CDR3 reads CASKNRGQPQHF. As DNA, the CDR3 is TGTGCCAGCAAAAATCGAGGCCAGCCCCAGCATTTT.

The V and J genes are TRBV6-5 and TRBJ1-1, with D unclear. V lost 6 bases to trimming and J lost 6 bases, with 8 bases between them. This CDR3 has 11 amino acids. Per germline, CDR1 MNHEY and CDR2 SVGAGI. CDR3 region: CASSRGSEAFF. CDR3 DNA sequence: TGTGCCAGCAGCCGGGGTTCTGAAGCTTTCTTT.

The V call is TRBV27, the J call TRBJ1-1, with D possibly matching TRBD1 (6 bases). V was trimmed by 2 bases and J by 6 bases, leaving 16 bases between them. This CDR3 spans 15 amino acids. Looked up from germline, CDR1 is MNHEY and CDR2 is SMNVEV (reference sequence). The CDR3 region has the DNA TGTGCCAGCAGTTTAAGGGGGGGAGCTTGGCCTGAAGCTTTCTTT. It is translated as CASSLRGGAWPEAFF.

CDR3 protein: CSGGLATDTQYF. The CDR3 DNA reads as TGCAGCGGCGGACTAGCCACAGATACGCAGTATTTT. The genes are TRBV29-1 and TRBJ2-3; 8 positions agree with TRBD2. Germline loops: CDR1 SQVTM, CDR2 ANQGSEA. This CDR3 region has 12 residues. Germline trimming cut 7 bases from V and 2 bases from J; bases unmatched to any gene: 2.

This clone was seen only once. V gene TRBV7-9 combines with J gene TRBJ1-2, with D unresolved. The CDR3 is 13 amino acids. CDR1 is SEHNR and CDR2 is FQNEAQ in the germline V gene (reference sequence). Trimming pared 2 bases from V and 7 bases from J, leaving 11 bases between. The CDR3 loop reads CASSLPGAAGYTF. The CDR3, as DNA: TGTGCCAGCAGCTTACCGGGAGCGGCTGGCTACACCTTC.

The chain joins TRBV28 to TRBJ1-5, with TRBD1 matching over 12 bases. The CDR3 extends over 19 amino acids. Germline V gene lookup returns CDR1 MDHEN and CDR2 SYDVKM. The junction had 10 bases not matched to a gene; V was cut back by 1 base and J by 3 bases. The CDR3 reads CASSLLVFTGQGANQPQHF. DNA of the CDR3: TGTGCCAGCAGTTTATTAGTTTTTACGGGACAGGGGGCCAATCAGCCCCAGCATTTT.

The chain joins TRBV2 to TRBJ2-2; 9 bases agree with TRBD1. V lost 3 bases to trimming and J lost 4 bases; unmatched junction nucleotides: 6. The germline V gene has CDR1 SNHLY and CDR2 FYNNEI. CDR3 size: 16 residues. CDR3 nucleotide sequence: TGTGCCAGCAGTGAGGTTGGACAGGGGATCACCGGGGAGCTGTTTTTT. Amino acids: CASSEVGQGITGELFF.

The chain recombines TRBV5-4 with TRBJ2-2; TRBD2 agrees at 7 bases. The germline V gene has CDR1 SGHNT and CDR2 YYREEE (reference sequence). The CDR3 is 15 amino acids. V shed 1 base and J 6 bases; nucleotides not matched to a gene: 6. This CDR3 is CASSLPGGTAGELFF. In nucleotides, the CDR3 is TGTGCCAGCAGCTTGCCCGGGGGGACGGCCGGGGAGCTGTTTTTT. The full variable domain, with the rest looked up from reference TRBV5-4 and TRBJ2-2, is ETGVTQSPTHLIKTRGQQVTLRCSSQSGHNTVSWYQQALGQGPQFIFQYYREEENGRGNFPPRFSGLQFPNYSSELNVNALELDDSALYLCASSLPGGTAGELFFGEGSRLTVL.